These T cell receptor beta chains were read from a single sample in a study of lymphopenia after photon versus proton radiotherapy. The repertoire was sequenced with immunoSEQ multiplex PCR; TCRdb's copy has only in-frame clones and lacks some. The sample shows approximately 25,000 clones, over 80% of them seen only once. The source was peripheral blood, collected from a patient treated with proton-based radiotherapy. The receptors were gathered from a woman between 70 and 85 years old with pancreatic cancer. Each CDR3 is given without its conserved first and last residue.

j_call v_call cdr3_aa
TRBJ1-3 TRBV6-5 ASSWGALNSGNTIY
TRBJ1-5 TRBV28 ASSLGVRQPQH
TRBJ2-3 TRBV18 ASSPVGQGVDTQY
TRBJ2-5 TRBV19 ASSPGTGGQETQY
TRBJ2-1 TRBV6-5 ASSYASSGSYNEQF
TRBJ2-2 TRBV7-9 ASSWAPGELF
TRBJ1-1 TRBV6-6 ASSPAGGAF
TRBJ1-6 TRBV7-9 ASSLAGRGNSPLH
TRBJ2-2 TRBV6-5 ASRQTTGELF
TRBJ1-5 TRBV28 ASSPPYRLRYQPQH
TRBJ2-7 TRBV14 ASSHTGKRSYEQY
TRBJ2-7 TRBV5-1 ASSLGGLAGDREQY
TRBJ2-7 TRBV19 ASSTLGTFYEQY
TRBJ1-6 TRBV6-1 ASNLGQGGSPLH
TRBJ2-2 TRBV19 ASRTQGNTGELF
TRBJ1-3 TRBV14 ASSHRGSSGNTIY
TRBJ2-7 TRBV7-2 ASSVGLAGGNEQY
TRBJ2-1 TRBV5-1 ASSVEGGSYNEQF
TRBJ2-7 TRBV20-1 SAKSVNEQY
TRBJ1-5 TRBV27 ASSLTGGGNQPQH
TRBJ1-2 TRBV5-4 ASSGDNNYGYT
TRBJ2-3 TRBV11-3 ASGRGGRDTQY
TRBJ1-2 TRBV5-1 ASSLDRDYGYT
TRBJ1-2 TRBV19 ASRRDREFGYT
TRBJ2-5 TRBV9 ASSVGGQGGKTQY
TRBJ1-2 TRBV21-1 ASSHRGRRHGYT
TRBJ2-1 TRBV5-6 ASNLPGGTFNEQF
TRBJ2-6 TRBV19 ASSIGTGISGANVLT
TRBJ1-2 TRBV7-2 ASSLESGDYGYT
TRBJ2-3 TRBV5-1 ASSLEGVAGTDTQY
TRBJ2-7 TRBV25-1 ASSEMSRQY
TRBJ1-1 TRBV13 ASSPIRTGENTEAF
TRBJ2-3 TRBV20-1 SAPAGATQY
TRBJ1-4 TRBV15 ATSRGSGYNEKLF
TRBJ2-1 TRBV28 ASSSAMLEQF
TRBJ1-1 TRBV30 AWSVQENTEAF
TRBJ1-2 TRBV2 ASNVYYGYT
TRBJ1-5 TRBV19 ASSVRQTSNQPQH
TRBJ2-7 TRBV27 ASSLEKGIFPHYEQY
TRBJ1-1 TRBV7-9 ASSLLEGSSEAF
TRBJ2-7 TRBV28 ASSRSPGYEQY
TRBJ2-7 TRBV15 ATSRDRGLYEQY